This TCR beta chain appears in the sequencing data of a study of shared clonotypes between healthy human individuals. Study at large: The people who gave samples were a couple of women and a few men aged 18 to 49. The study used three CD4 naive, three CD4 memory, two CD8 naive and one CD8 memory plate per donor.

Of note for this clone: Its antigen is unidentified.

The assay was immunoSEQ multiplex PCR, and TCRdb's table has in-frame clones only and misses some. The profile shows roughly 1,000,000 clones, 78% of them singletons. Regarding the study as a whole: The naive CD4 repertoires of several donors were compared, and approximately 5.3% of clonotypes were shared.

This CDR3 is 16 amino acids long. V was clipped by 4 bases and J by 5 bases, with 17 bases between them. Germline-derived CDR1 and CDR2 are LNHNV and YYDKDF (reference sequence). The receptor was isolated from a man younger than 35 in good health. Some clones in this sample may be carry-over from other donors' samples. The gene calls are TRBV15 and TRBJ2-2; TRBD1 might be the D (6 bases). Sequencing was performed on memory CD4+ T cells from PBMCs. Sample subset: CD45RA-negative fraction. CDR3 residues: CATSIPRGRGTGELFF. CDR3 sequence (DNA): TGTGCCACCAGCATCCCTAGGGGGAGAGGAACCGGGGAGCTGTTTTTT.